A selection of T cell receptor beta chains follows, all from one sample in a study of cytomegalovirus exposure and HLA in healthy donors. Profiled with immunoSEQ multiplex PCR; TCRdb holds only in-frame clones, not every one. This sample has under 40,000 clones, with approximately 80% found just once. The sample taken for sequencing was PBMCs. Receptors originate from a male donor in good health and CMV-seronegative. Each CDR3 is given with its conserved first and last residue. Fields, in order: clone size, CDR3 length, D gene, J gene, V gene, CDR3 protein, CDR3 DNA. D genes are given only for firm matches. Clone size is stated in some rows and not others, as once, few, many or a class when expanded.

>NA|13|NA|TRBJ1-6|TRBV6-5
CASSYAGNSPLHF
TGTGCCAGCAGTTACGCGGGGAACTCACCCCTCCACTTT
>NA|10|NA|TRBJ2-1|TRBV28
CASSFGEQFF
TGTGCCAGCAGTTTCGGTGAGCAGTTCTTC
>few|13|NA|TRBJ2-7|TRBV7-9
CASSPPGGHEQYF
TGTGCCAGCAGTCCTCCCGGAGGGCACGAGCAGTACTTC
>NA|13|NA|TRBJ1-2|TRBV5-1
CASSPDSSYGYTF
TGCGCCAGCAGCCCGGACAGTTCATATGGCTACACCTTC
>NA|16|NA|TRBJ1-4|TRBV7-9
CASSPVTTATNEKLFF
TGTGCCAGCAGCCCAGTTACGACAGCAACTAATGAAAAACTGTTTTTT
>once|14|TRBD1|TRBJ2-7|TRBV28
CASSTGITGGEQYF
TGTGCCAGCAGTACCGGGATAACAGGGGGCGAGCAGTACTTC
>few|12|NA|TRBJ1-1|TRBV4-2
CASSQVGTEAFF
TGTGCCAGCAGCCAAGTCGGGACTGAAGCTTTCTTT
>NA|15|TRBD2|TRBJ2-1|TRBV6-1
CASSESGSSYNEQFF
TGTGCCAGCAGTGAGAGCGGGAGTTCCTACAATGAGCAGTTCTTC
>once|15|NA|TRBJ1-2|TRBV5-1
CASSLDAHAGYGYTF
TGCGCCAGCAGCTTGGATGCGCACGCGGGCTATGGCTACACCTTC
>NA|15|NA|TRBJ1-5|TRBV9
CASSVGGGHNQPQHF
TGTGCCAGCAGCGTAGGAGGCGGCCACAATCAGCCCCAGCATTTT
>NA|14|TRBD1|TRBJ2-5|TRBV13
CASSRQGGQETQYF
TGTGCCAGCAGCCGACAGGGCGGCCAAGAGACCCAGTACTTC
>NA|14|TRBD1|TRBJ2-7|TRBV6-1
CASSPGQGGDEQYF
TGTGCCAGCAGCCCGGGACAGGGCGGCGACGAGCAGTACTTC
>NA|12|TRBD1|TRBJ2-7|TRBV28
CATQGEGYEQYF
TGTGCCACCCAGGGGGAAGGCTACGAGCAGTACTTC
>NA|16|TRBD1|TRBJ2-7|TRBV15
CATSSPGTGVTYEQYF
TGTGCCACCAGCAGCCCAGGGACAGGCGTAACCTACGAGCAGTACTTC
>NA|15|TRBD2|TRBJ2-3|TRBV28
CASSPSGIATDTQYF
TGTGCCAGCAGTCCTAGCGGGATCGCTACAGATACGCAGTATTTT
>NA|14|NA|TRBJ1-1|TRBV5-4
CASSLQDRGTEAFF
TGTGCCAGCAGCCTTCAGGACCGGGGGACTGAAGCTTTCTTT
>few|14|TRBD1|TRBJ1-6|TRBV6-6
CASTEDRVNSPLHF
TGTGCCAGCACCGAGGACAGGGTAAATTCACCCCTCCACTTT
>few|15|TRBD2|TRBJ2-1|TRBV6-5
CASSLAGEPYNEQFF
TGTGCCAGCAGCCTAGCGGGAGAACCCTACAATGAGCAGTTCTTC
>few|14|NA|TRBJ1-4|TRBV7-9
CASSSPSTNEKLFF
TGTGCCAGCAGTTCCCCGTCAACTAATGAAAAACTGTTTTTT
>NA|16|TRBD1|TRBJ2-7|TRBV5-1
CASSLERTGGGYEQYF
TGCGCCAGCAGCTTGGAGAGGACAGGGGGCGGCTACGAGCAGTACTTC
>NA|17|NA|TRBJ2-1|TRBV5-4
CASSLGTAQLFYNEQFF
TGTGCCAGCAGCTTGGGGACAGCCCAACTTTTCTACAATGAGCAGTTCTTC
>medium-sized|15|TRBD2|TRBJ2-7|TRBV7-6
CASSLASGRAYEQYF
TGTGCCAGCAGCTTAGCTAGCGGGAGGGCCTACGAGCAGTACTTC
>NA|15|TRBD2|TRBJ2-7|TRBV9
CASSGGRDYDYEQYF
TGTGCCAGCAGCGGTGGTAGGGACTATGACTACGAGCAGTACTTC
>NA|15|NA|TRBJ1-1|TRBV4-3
CASSRTDNLNTEAFF
TGCGCCAGCAGCCGGACAGACAACCTGAACACTGAAGCTTTCTTT
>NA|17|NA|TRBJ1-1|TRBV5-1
CASSLERGARMGTEAFF
TGCGCCAGCAGCTTGGAGCGGGGGGCGCGAATGGGCACTGAAGCTTTCTTT
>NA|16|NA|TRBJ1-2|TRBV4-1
CASSRSSGGAHYGYTF
TGCGCCAGCAGCCGGTCATCGGGAGGGGCCCACTATGGCTACACCTTC